The clone carrying this T cell receptor (beta chain) has more than one count but fewer than ten. Its antigen is not known. The data originate from a study of cytomegalovirus exposure and HLA in healthy donors. At the level of the study: Early released data comprised around 80 million unique TCRs from HLA-typed donors. Study-wide results and limits: Three CMV-associated chains proved CMV antigen-specific in vitro.

With 60 Vbeta and 13 Jbeta primers, the PCR was carried out. The table came from immunoSEQ multiplex PCR; TCRdb's copy has only in-frame clones and leaves some out. The sample carries 140,000 or so clones, about two thirds recorded once. The V segment lost 1 base and the J segment 1 base; nucleotides outside the gene matches: 12. The CDR3 length is 18 residues. From germline, CDR1 is SQVTM and CDR2 ANQGSEA. The specimen was PBMCs. This TCR came from a middle-aged man in good health and CMV-seronegative. The chain links TRBV29-1 to TRBJ2-2, with 7 positions matching TRBD2. CDR3 residues: CSVEAPLGAGRNTGELFF. The CDR3 nucleotides are TGCAGCGTTGAAGCCCCCCTTGGAGCGGGGAGGAACACCGGGGAGCTGTTTTTT.